The clone carrying this T cell receptor beta chain has only one observation. This sample stems from a study of technical replicates of blood from a handful of donors. Clones were read by immunoSEQ multiplex PCR, and TCRdb kept only the in-frame ones, dropping some. The profile covers about 68,000 clones, with about 97% appearing a single time and over 0.2% taken by the ten largest. The ends were cut back, 1 base at V and 0 bases at J, with 9 bases in the middle. The CDR3 is 16 residues long. Germline V gene data show CDR1 as MGHRA and CDR2 as YSYEKL. This TCR was sampled from a human donor in good health. The sequenced material came from T cells isolated from PBMCs. V gene TRBV4-1 combines with J gene TRBJ1-4; D not certain. The DNA for the CDR3 is TGCGCCAGCAGCCAAGGGACTCTAGCAACTAATGAAAAACTGTTTTTT. Protein: CASSQGTLATNEKLFF.